This T cell receptor (beta chain) came from a study of T cell responses to AZD1222 COVID-19 vaccine. The CDR3 contains 13 residues. Between the trimmed V and J ends, which lost 2 bases and 9 bases, there was a span of 11 bases. Germline V lookup: CDR1 LGHNA, CDR2 YSLEER. This table comes from immunoSEQ multiplex PCR, and its TCRdb copy is limited to in-frame clones, with some not included. Here the sample spans around 160,000 clones, roughly nine tenths being singletons. The sample consisted of peripheral blood, taken 28 days after the second AZD1222 dose. V gene TRBV4-3 combines with J gene TRBJ2-1, with a weak D call TRBD1 (6 bases). This TCR was sampled from an adult who received the AZD1222 COVID-19 vaccine. The CDR3 sequence: CASSQKRGSEQFF. CDR3 sequence (DNA): TGCGCCAGCAGCCAAAAAAGGGGGTCTGAGCAGTTCTTC.